Shown below are 20 T cell receptor beta chains from a single sample sequenced in a study of blood T cell repertoires in COVID-19. Repertoires were generated with immunoSEQ multiplex PCR, while TCRdb's copy carries only in-frame clones and drops some. The sample has 120,000 to 150,000 clones, 87% seen once. Sequences were obtained from peripheral blood. These receptors came from a man aged 50-59 years who had recovered from COVID-19.

The chain links TRBV3-1 (or the pseudogene TRBV3-2) to TRBJ1-6; 10 bases are a match to TRBD1. The CDR3 covers 15 residues. Germline trimming cut 3 bases from V and 9 bases from J; bases unmatched to any gene: 5. The germline gives CDR1 LGHDT, CDR2 YNNKEL (reference sequence). The CDR3 is CASSQTGGSVSPLHF. CDR3 DNA sequence: TGTGCCAGCAGCCAGACAGGGGGCTCCGTTTCACCCCTCCACTTT.

The sample holds one count of this clone. J is TRBJ2-5 and V is TRBV30; TRBD1 aligns across 7 bases. Germline CDR1 GTSNPN, CDR2 SVGIG (reference sequence). V lost 0 bases and J lost 1; bases outside the gene matches: 8. The CDR3 length is 16 residues. DNA for the CDR3: TGTGCCTGGAGTGTACAGTCAGGGGGATTCCAAGAGACCCAGTACTTC. Amino acid sequence: CAWSVQSGGFQETQYF.

The J gene is TRBJ2-7, the V gene TRBV2; TRBD1 might be the D (5 bases). This CDR3 contains 13 residues. V was cut by 5 bases and J by 6 bases, with 14 bases left in between. Germline lookup yields CDR1 SNHLY and CDR2 FYNNEI. Here the CDR3 DNA reads TGTGCCAGCAGTATCAGGGTCCCAGGCGAGCAGTACTTC. Protein sequence: CASSIRVPGEQYF.

The chain links TRBV7-7 to TRBJ1-2, with 12 nucleotides matching TRBD1. Germline CDR1 is SSHAT and CDR2 is FNYEAQ (reference sequence). The CDR3 totals 17 residues. The V and J ends lost 6 bases and 1 base, in that order; junction bases with no gene match: 9. CDR3 sequence (DNA): TGTGCCAGCAGGGCCGGGACAGGGGGCTGTGTTAACTATGGCTACACCTTC. Its translation is CASRAGTGGCVNYGYTF. Drawing the rest from reference TRBV7-7 and TRBJ1-2, the complete variable domain is GAGVSQSPRYKVTKRGQDVTLRCDPISSHATLYWYQQALGQGPEFLTYFNYEAQPDKSGLPSDRFSAERPEGSISTLTIQRTEQRDSAMYRCASRAGTGGCVNYGYTFGSGTRLTVV.

CDR3 loop: CASSSGLAGAKASYEQYF. CDR3 in DNA: TGTGCCAGCAGCTCGGGACTAGCGGGGGCCAAAGCTTCCTACGAGCAGTACTTC. The chain uses TRBV5-6 and TRBJ2-7; TRBD2 aligns across 14 bases. This CDR3 has 18 residues. V lost 3 bases, J lost 1 base, and 9 bases stayed unmatched. CDR1 is SGHDT, CDR2 YYEEEE, per germline.

Only a few counts were recorded for this clone. This sequence joins TRBV4-2 and TRBJ2-1; TRBD2 matches 12 bases. J lost 0 bases, V lost 4 bases, and 19 bases had no gene match. CDR1 LGHNA and CDR2 YNFKEQ come from the germline V gene. The CDR3 covers 22 residues. CDR3 amino acids: CASSLIFAWTSGAPSSYNEQFF. CDR3 nucleotide sequence: TGTGCCAGCAGCCTTATTTTTGCGTGGACTAGCGGGGCCCCGAGCTCCTACAATGAGCAGTTCTTC.

The J gene is TRBJ1-2, the V gene TRBV5-5, with TRBD1 matching 8 bases. J gave up 6 bases and V 1 base, and 5 bases lay outside the gene matches. Germline CDR1 and CDR2: SGHKS and YYEKEE (reference sequence). The CDR3 sequence is 14 residues long. CDR3 bases: TGTGCCAGCAGCTTGTCCCAGGGGGCTCATGGCTACACCTTC. Amino acid sequence: CASSLSQGAHGYTF.

The CDR3 DNA follows: TGTGCCAGCAGCCGGACAGAGTATGGCTACACCTTC. Its translation is CASSRTEYGYTF. The chain joins TRBV7-2 to TRBJ1-2; possibly TRBD1 for D (6 bases). CDR1 is SGHTA, CDR2 FQGNSA, per germline. This CDR3 has 12 residues. Trimming stripped 5 bases from V and 5 bases from J, with 9 bases between.

V usage is TRBV29-1 and J usage is TRBJ2-2, with D perhaps matching TRBD2 (6 bases). The V and J ends lost 4 bases and 0 bases respectively, with 15 bases between them. The CDR3 covers 16 residues. Germline assignment: CDR1 SQVTM and CDR2 ANQGSEA. CDR3 sequence (DNA): TGCAGCGTTGGACCCGTGGAGGGCGCGAACACCGGGGAGCTGTTTTTT. Protein sequence: CSVGPVEGANTGELFF.

CDR3 sequence: CASSSTLGGTQYF. The CDR3 DNA sequence: TGTGCCAGCAGTTCGACGCTAGGGGGGACCCAGTACTTC. The V call is TRBV6-2 or TRBV6-3, the J call TRBJ2-5; TRBD1 is a possible D gene (6 bases). The CDR3 covers 13 residues. The V and J ends lost 4 bases and 7 bases respectively, with 13 bases between them. Germline CDR1 reads MNHEY; CDR2 reads SVGEGT.

The rearrangement joins TRBV5-4 to TRBJ1-1; tentatively, D is TRBD1 (5 bases). In germline, CDR1 is SGHNT, CDR2 YYREEE (reference sequence). The CDR3 contains 14 residues. The ends were cut back, 5 bases at V and 5 bases at J, with 16 bases in the middle. The DNA for the CDR3 is TGTGCCAGCAGTTCTCAGGGAGGTTGGACTGAAGCTTTCTTT. Residues: CASSSQGGWTEAFF.

The chain employs TRBV3-1 (or the pseudogene TRBV3-2) and TRBJ2-2; tentatively, D is TRBD2 (5 bases). The germline V gene has CDR1 LGHDT and CDR2 YNNKEL (reference sequence). The CDR3 covers 16 residues. Trimming shortened V by 0 bases and J by 1 base, and 9 bases separated the two germline ends. The DNA of the CDR3 is TGTGCCAGCAGCCAAGATCCGGGGAAGAACACCGGGGAGCTGTTTTTT. Protein sequence: CASSQDPGKNTGELFF.

The V gene is TRBV6-5, the J gene TRBJ1-4, with 8 bases matching TRBD1. V trimming: 0 bases; J trimming: 6 bases; junction bases outside the gene matches: 3. The CDR3 runs to 15 residues. From germline, CDR1 is MNHEY and CDR2 SVGAGI. The CDR3 nucleotides are TGTGCCAGCAGTTACTCGGGACAGGCGGATGAAAAACTGTTTTTT. Its protein is CASSYSGQADEKLFF.

The chain carries TRBV21-1 and TRBJ2-1; TRBD2 is the table's D call, not checked against the DNA. TRBV21-1 is given as a pseudogene. The CDR3 contains 18 residues. CDR3 in amino acids: CASSKPNLPSGGLNEQFF. The DNA of the CDR3 is TGTGCCAGCAGCAAACCCAATCTCCCTAGCGGGGGGCTCAATGAGCAGTTCTTC.

This clone has a count of ten or more. The chain joins TRBV27 to TRBJ2-3; 9 positions match TRBD2. This CDR3 has 14 residues. Germline V gene sequence: CDR1 MNHEY, CDR2 SMNVEV (reference sequence). V lost 5 bases, J lost 1 base, and 1 base stayed unmatched. CDR3 DNA sequence: TGTGCCAGCAGTCTAGCGGGGCGCACAGATACGCAGTATTTT. Protein product: CASSLAGRTDTQYF.

The chain couples TRBV4-2 to TRBJ1-4; a possible D gene is TRBD1 (5 bases). CDR1 is LGHNA, CDR2 YNFKEQ, per germline. This CDR3 comprises 14 residues. The germline V and J ends were trimmed by 6 bases and 0 bases, with 8 bases remaining between them. The CDR3 is CASRQAPTNEKLFF. The CDR3 bases are TGTGCCAGCAGACAGGCGCCAACTAATGAAAAACTGTTTTTT.

The chain recombines TRBV19 with TRBJ2-5; no definite D call. V was clipped by 6 bases and J by 3 bases, with 5 bases between them. Germline V gene lookup returns CDR1 LNHDA and CDR2 SQIVND (reference sequence). This CDR3 is built from 11 residues. In DNA, the CDR3 is TGTGCCAGTAGGCGCAAAGAGACCCAGTACTTC. As protein: CASRRKETQYF.

The chain uses TRBV10-3 and TRBJ2-1, with D perhaps TRBD2 (6 bases). Germline V lookup: CDR1 ENHRY, CDR2 SYGVKD. This CDR3 has 15 amino acids. V lost 8 bases, J lost 5 bases, and 19 bases lay in between. The CDR3 coding sequence is TGTGCCATCGCGGAGGGTTCGAATACGGACAATGAGCAGTTCTTC. Protein product: CAIAEGSNTDNEQFF.

The chain is built from TRBV5-6 and TRBJ1-6; the D is unclear. Germline CDR1 is SGHDT and CDR2 is YYEEEE. Trimming shortened V by 3 bases and J by 0 bases, and 4 bases separated the two germline ends. This CDR3 contains 14 residues. The CDR3 region has the DNA TGTGCCAGCAGCTATAGCTCCTATAATTCACCCCTCCACTTT. Translated: CASSYSSYNSPLHF.

The V call is TRBV3-1 (or the pseudogene TRBV3-2), the J call TRBJ1-3, with D perhaps matching TRBD1 (6 bases). CDR3 length equals 15 residues. Germline CDR1 is LGHDT and CDR2 is YNNKEL (reference sequence). V was pared by 7 bases and J by 4 bases, with 17 bases between. This CDR3 is CASNPGAGRGNTIYF. Here the CDR3 DNA reads TGTGCCAGCAACCCAGGGGCAGGCCGGGGAAACACCATATATTTT.